The rows below give T cell receptor beta chains drawn from one sample of a study of vaccination effects on CD4 cells after COVID-19. Assay used: immunoSEQ multiplex PCR; TCRdb lists only in-frame clones, some missing. Of around 16,000 clones in the sample, approximately 80% are singletons; the top ten hold under 20%. The antigens for these receptors are not known. Sequencing used CD4+ T cells from PBMCs cultured with HCoV-NL63 spike peptides, obtained after COVID-19 vaccination. Receptors originate from a human donor who received a COVID-19 vaccine. CDR3s include the opening cysteine and the closing phenylalanine or tryptophan. D genes are given only for firm matches. Clone sizes are given selectively: once, few, many, or a class where the clone is expanded.

v_gene: TRBV4-1
d_gene: TRBD2
abundance: .
j_gene: TRBJ2-2
CDR3nt: TGCGCCAGCAGCCAAGCGGGGTTAGCGGGAGTAGGCACCGGGGAGCTGTTTTTT
CDR3aa: CASSQAGLAGVGTGELFF

v_gene: TRBV6-5
d_gene: TRBD2
abundance: .
j_gene: TRBJ2-1
CDR3nt: TGTGCCAGCAGTTCCGCAGCGGGAGTCGCGGACAATGAGCAGTTCTTC
CDR3aa: CASSSAAGVADNEQFF

v_gene: TRBV20-1
d_gene: .
abundance: .
j_gene: TRBJ2-7
CDR3nt: TGCAGTGCTAGTGGTGTTAGTTTCACCTACGAGCAGTACTTC
CDR3aa: CSASGVSFTYEQYF

v_gene: TRBV5-6
d_gene: TRBD1
abundance: .
j_gene: TRBJ1-1
CDR3nt: TGTGCCAGCAGCCCCCTGGGGCAGGGGGGCACTGAAGCTTTCTTT
CDR3aa: CASSPLGQGGTEAFF

v_gene: TRBV2
d_gene: .
abundance: .
j_gene: TRBJ1-5
CDR3nt: TGTGCCAGCAGAACAGAGGCCGGGGTGGGCAAGCCCCAGCATTTT
CDR3aa: CASRTEAGVGKPQHF

v_gene: TRBV10-3
d_gene: .
abundance: .
j_gene: TRBJ2-5
CDR3nt: TGTGCCATCTCGGAGAGAGAGACCCAGTACTTC
CDR3aa: CAISERETQYF

v_gene: TRBV7-2
d_gene: .
abundance: once
j_gene: TRBJ1-4
CDR3nt: TGTGCCAGCAGCCCCACGGCTAGGGGAATAGAAAAACTGTTTTTT
CDR3aa: CASSPTARGIEKLFF

v_gene: TRBV2
d_gene: .
abundance: .
j_gene: TRBJ1-5
CDR3nt: TGTGCCAGCAGTGACAGCAATCAGCCCCAGCATTTT
CDR3aa: CASSDSNQPQHF

v_gene: TRBV23-1
d_gene: TRBD2
abundance: .
j_gene: TRBJ2-1
CDR3nt: TGCGCCAGCAGTCAGGTAGCGGGAGCATACTACAATGAGCAGTTCTTC
CDR3aa: CASSQVAGAYYNEQFF

v_gene: TRBV18
d_gene: TRBD1
abundance: .
j_gene: TRBJ1-6
CDR3nt: TGTGCCAGCTCACCGGGACAGGGGTGGGAGTCACCCCTCCACTTT
CDR3aa: CASSPGQGWESPLHF

v_gene: TRBV15
d_gene: TRBD2
abundance: .
j_gene: TRBJ2-5
CDR3nt: TGTGCCACCAGCAGGATAGCGGGAGCAGAGACCCAGTACTTC
CDR3aa: CATSRIAGAETQYF

v_gene: TRBV30
d_gene: TRBD1
abundance: .
j_gene: TRBJ1-5
CDR3nt: TGTGCCTGGATGACAGGGAGCAATCAGCCCCAGCATTTT
CDR3aa: CAWMTGSNQPQHF

v_gene: TRBV9
d_gene: .
abundance: .
j_gene: TRBJ2-1
CDR3nt: TGTGCCAGCAGCGTGTCCGGGAATGAACTGGATGAGCAGTTCTTC
CDR3aa: CASSVSGNELDEQFF

v_gene: TRBV2
d_gene: .
abundance: .
j_gene: TRBJ2-7
CDR3nt: TGTGCCAGCAGGACTTACAGCGGATACGAGCAGTACTTC
CDR3aa: CASRTYSGYEQYF

v_gene: TRBV28
d_gene: TRBD1
abundance: .
j_gene: TRBJ1-1
CDR3nt: TGTGCCAGCAGCCCGACAGGGCCGAACACTGAAGCTTTCTTT
CDR3aa: CASSPTGPNTEAFF

v_gene: TRBV19
d_gene: .
abundance: .
j_gene: TRBJ2-7
CDR3nt: TGTGCCAGTAGCCCCGGCTGGGAAAGGGACGAGCAGTACTTC
CDR3aa: CASSPGWERDEQYF

v_gene: TRBV9
d_gene: .
abundance: .
j_gene: TRBJ1-1
CDR3nt: TGTGCCAGCAGCGCCCAGCTGGGGAACCTGAACACTGAAGCTTTCTTT
CDR3aa: CASSAQLGNLNTEAFF

v_gene: TRBV5-4
d_gene: .
abundance: .
j_gene: TRBJ1-1
CDR3nt: TGTGCCAGCAGTTCAGTCAATAGAGGGGAAGCTTTCTTT
CDR3aa: CASSSVNRGEAFF

v_gene: TRBV9
d_gene: TRBD2
abundance: once
j_gene: TRBJ2-5
CDR3nt: TGTGCCAGCAGCGTAGGGGAGCGGGGGGGCCGGGAGACCCAGTACTTC
CDR3aa: CASSVGERGGRETQYF

v_gene: TRBV6-6
d_gene: TRBD1
abundance: .
j_gene: TRBJ2-6
CDR3nt: TGTGCCAGCAGTTACTCGACAGGGAAGGGGGCCAACGTCCTGACTTTC
CDR3aa: CASSYSTGKGANVLTF

v_gene: TRBV7-8
d_gene: TRBD1
abundance: .
j_gene: TRBJ1-2
CDR3nt: TGTGCCAGCAGCTCCATCGGGACAGGGGTCGGGGGCTACACCTTC
CDR3aa: CASSSIGTGVGGYTF

v_gene: TRBV30
d_gene: TRBD1
abundance: once
j_gene: TRBJ1-5
CDR3nt: TGTGCCTGGAGCGACCCGACAGGGATGGGCAATCAGCCCCAGCATTTT
CDR3aa: CAWSDPTGMGNQPQHF

v_gene: TRBV25-1
d_gene: .
abundance: .
j_gene: TRBJ2-7
CDR3nt: TGTGCCAGCAGTGCTTCTGGCGGCGAGCCGGCGGCCTACGAGCAGTACTTC
CDR3aa: CASSASGGEPAAYEQYF

v_gene: TRBV12-3/TRBV12-4
d_gene: .
abundance: .
j_gene: TRBJ1-2
CDR3nt: TGTGCCAGCAGTTTTGCAGAATCGGGTGGCTACACCTTC
CDR3aa: CASSFAESGGYTF

v_gene: TRBV6-5
d_gene: .
abundance: once
j_gene: TRBJ1-2
CDR3nt: TGTGCCAGCAGTTCCTATTATGGCTACACCTTC
CDR3aa: CASSSYYGYTF

v_gene: TRBV30
d_gene: TRBD1
abundance: few
j_gene: TRBJ1-5
CDR3nt: TGTGCCTGGAGTGTACGGGACAGGAGCAATCAGCCCCAGCATTTT
CDR3aa: CAWSVRDRSNQPQHF

v_gene: TRBV5-1
d_gene: .
abundance: few
j_gene: TRBJ1-6
CDR3nt: TGCGCCAGCAGCCCACAGGGATCGGGTTCACCCCTCCACTTT
CDR3aa: CASSPQGSGSPLHF

v_gene: TRBV18
d_gene: .
abundance: once
j_gene: TRBJ1-2
CDR3nt: TGTGCCAGCTCACCAGAGGCCGGGCTAAACTATGGCTACACCTTC
CDR3aa: CASSPEAGLNYGYTF

v_gene: TRBV3-1/TRBV3-2
d_gene: TRBD2
abundance: .
j_gene: TRBJ2-3
CDR3nt: TGTGCCAGCTCTGCGGGAGAGTTTTTAACGGTACCAGATACGCAGTATTTT
CDR3aa: CASSAGEFLTVPDTQYF

v_gene: TRBV18
d_gene: .
abundance: .
j_gene: TRBJ2-5
CDR3nt: TGTGCCAGCTCACCAAGGCTGGGAGACAGGCAAGAGACCCAGTACTTC
CDR3aa: CASSPRLGDRQETQYF

v_gene: TRBV11-2
d_gene: .
abundance: few
j_gene: TRBJ1-6
CDR3nt: TGTGCCAGCAGCTTAGCGGGACATTATTCACCCCTCCACTTT
CDR3aa: CASSLAGHYSPLHF

v_gene: TRBV2
d_gene: TRBD1
abundance: .
j_gene: TRBJ1-4
CDR3nt: TGTGCCAGCAGGGGGGACAGGGGTTCTGAAAAACTGTTTTTT
CDR3aa: CASRGDRGSEKLFF

v_gene: TRBV3-1/TRBV3-2
d_gene: .
abundance: .
j_gene: TRBJ1-3
CDR3nt: TGTGCCAGCAGCCAAAGTCCCACCTCTGGAAACACCATATATTTT
CDR3aa: CASSQSPTSGNTIYF

v_gene: TRBV30
d_gene: TRBD2
abundance: .
j_gene: TRBJ2-3
CDR3nt: TGTGCCTGGGGCCGACTAGCGGGAGGAACAGATACGCAGTATTTT
CDR3aa: CAWGRLAGGTDTQYF

v_gene: TRBV11-1
d_gene: .
abundance: .
j_gene: TRBJ2-6
CDR3nt: TGTGCCAGCAGCTTGATCTCTGGGGCCAACGTCCTGACTTTC
CDR3aa: CASSLISGANVLTF

v_gene: TRBV30
d_gene: TRBD1
abundance: .
j_gene: TRBJ2-6
CDR3nt: TGTGCCTGTCGATCCCCCTTGGGGACAGGTTCCTCTGGGGCCAACGTCCTGACTTTC
CDR3aa: CACRSPLGTGSSGANVLTF

v_gene: TRBV7-8
d_gene: TRBD1
abundance: .
j_gene: TRBJ1-1
CDR3nt: TGTGCCAGCAGCCAAAGGGACAGGGGGAACACTGAAGCTTTCTTT
CDR3aa: CASSQRDRGNTEAFF

v_gene: TRBV5-1
d_gene: .
abundance: .
j_gene: TRBJ2-5
CDR3nt: TGCGCCAGCACCCGACATGACCAAGAGACCCAGTACTTC
CDR3aa: CASTRHDQETQYF

v_gene: TRBV6-5
d_gene: .
abundance: once
j_gene: TRBJ2-3
CDR3nt: TGTGCCAGCAAACGGGGTTGGGCAGATACGCAGTATTTT
CDR3aa: CASKRGWADTQYF

v_gene: TRBV7-9
d_gene: .
abundance: once
j_gene: TRBJ2-5
CDR3nt: TGTGCCAGCAGCTTATCAGGGTCCCAAGAGACCCAGTACTTC
CDR3aa: CASSLSGSQETQYF

v_gene: TRBV5-1
d_gene: TRBD2
abundance: .
j_gene: TRBJ2-1
CDR3nt: TGCGCCAGCAGCGGTAGACTAGCGGGAGGGCTTGGGCAGTTCTTC
CDR3aa: CASSGRLAGGLGQFF

v_gene: TRBV13
d_gene: .
abundance: .
j_gene: TRBJ2-1
CDR3nt: TGTGCCAGCAGCCTAAGGAGGCTTGAGCAGTTCTTC
CDR3aa: CASSLRRLEQFF

v_gene: TRBV20-1
d_gene: TRBD2
abundance: few
j_gene: TRBJ2-7
CDR3nt: TGCAGTGCCGCGGGGGGGCACGAGCAGTACTTC
CDR3aa: CSAAGGHEQYF

v_gene: TRBV10-3
d_gene: .
abundance: few
j_gene: TRBJ1-2
CDR3nt: TGTGCCATCAGAGGGGACGGTCCCTATGGCTACACCTTC
CDR3aa: CAIRGDGPYGYTF

v_gene: TRBV6-1
d_gene: .
abundance: .
j_gene: TRBJ1-5
CDR3nt: TGTGCCAGCAGTGAAGTGAGCAATCAGCCCCAGCATTTT
CDR3aa: CASSEVSNQPQHF

v_gene: TRBV19
d_gene: .
abundance: .
j_gene: TRBJ2-2
CDR3nt: TGTGCCAGTAAGGTTGGCACATACCGTCGGAGGACCGGGGAGCTGTTTTTT
CDR3aa: CASKVGTYRRRTGELFF

v_gene: TRBV29-1
d_gene: .
abundance: once
j_gene: TRBJ1-4
CDR3nt: TGCAGCGTCCCCCCCCATGCAACTAATGAAAAACTGTTTTTT
CDR3aa: CSVPPHATNEKLFF

v_gene: TRBV7-2
d_gene: .
abundance: .
j_gene: TRBJ2-7
CDR3nt: TGTGCCAGCAGCTTAGGAGCCGCGGTGACCTACGAGCAGTACTTC
CDR3aa: CASSLGAAVTYEQYF